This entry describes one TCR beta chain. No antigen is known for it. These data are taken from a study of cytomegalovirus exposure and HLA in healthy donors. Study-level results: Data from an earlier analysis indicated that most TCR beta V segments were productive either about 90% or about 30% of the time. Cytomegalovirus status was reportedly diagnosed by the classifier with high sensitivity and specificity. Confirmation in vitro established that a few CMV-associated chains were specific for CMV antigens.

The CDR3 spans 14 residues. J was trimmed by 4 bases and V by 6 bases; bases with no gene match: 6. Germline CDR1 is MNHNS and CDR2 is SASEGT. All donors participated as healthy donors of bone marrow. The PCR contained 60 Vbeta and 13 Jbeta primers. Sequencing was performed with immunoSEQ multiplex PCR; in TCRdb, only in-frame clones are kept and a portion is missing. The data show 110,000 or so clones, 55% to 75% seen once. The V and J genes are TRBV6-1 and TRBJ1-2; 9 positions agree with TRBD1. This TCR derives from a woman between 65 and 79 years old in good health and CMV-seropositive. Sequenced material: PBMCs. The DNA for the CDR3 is TGTGCCAGCAGGGGACAGGGAATCTTCTATGGCTACACCTTC. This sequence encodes CASRGQGIFYGYTF.